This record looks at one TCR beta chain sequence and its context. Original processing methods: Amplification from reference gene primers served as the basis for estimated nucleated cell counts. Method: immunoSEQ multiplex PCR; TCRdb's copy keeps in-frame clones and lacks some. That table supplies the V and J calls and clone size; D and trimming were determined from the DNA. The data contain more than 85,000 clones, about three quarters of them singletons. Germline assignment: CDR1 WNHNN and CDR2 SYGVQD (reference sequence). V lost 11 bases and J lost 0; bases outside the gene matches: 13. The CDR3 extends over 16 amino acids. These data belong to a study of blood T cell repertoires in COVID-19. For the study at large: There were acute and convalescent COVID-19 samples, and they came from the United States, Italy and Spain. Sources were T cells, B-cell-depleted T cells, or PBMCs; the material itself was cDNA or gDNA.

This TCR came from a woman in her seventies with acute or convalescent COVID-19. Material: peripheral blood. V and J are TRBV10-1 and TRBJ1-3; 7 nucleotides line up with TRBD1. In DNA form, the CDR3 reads TGCGCCCCCGGGACAGAAGAATTACGCTCTGGAAACACCATATATTTT. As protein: CAPGTEELRSGNTIYF.